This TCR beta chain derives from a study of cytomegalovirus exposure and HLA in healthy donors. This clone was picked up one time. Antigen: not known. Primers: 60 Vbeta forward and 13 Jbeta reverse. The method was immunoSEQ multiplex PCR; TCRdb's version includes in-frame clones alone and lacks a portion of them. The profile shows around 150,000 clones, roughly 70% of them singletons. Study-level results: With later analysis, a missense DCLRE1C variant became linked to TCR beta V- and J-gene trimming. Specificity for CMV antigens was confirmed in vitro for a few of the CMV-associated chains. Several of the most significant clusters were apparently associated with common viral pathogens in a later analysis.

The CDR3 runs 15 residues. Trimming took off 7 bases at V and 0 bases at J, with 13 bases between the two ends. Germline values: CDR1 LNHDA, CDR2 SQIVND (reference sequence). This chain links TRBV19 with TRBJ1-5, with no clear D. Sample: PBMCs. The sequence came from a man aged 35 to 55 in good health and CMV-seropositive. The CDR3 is CASKYGQYSNQPQHF. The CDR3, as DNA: TGTGCCAGTAAATATGGGCAGTATAGCAATCAGCCCCAGCATTTT.